Sequencing of this T cell receptor (beta chain) was carried out in a study of OX40 agonist ivuxolimab in advanced cancers. As for the study in general: Those treated in dose escalation had hepatocellular carcinoma, melanoma, renal cell cancer or head and neck cancer.

Regarding this clone: Its cognate antigen is unknown.

CDR1 and CDR2 from the germline V gene are SNHLY and FYNNEI. The CDR3 is 13 amino acids. V was pared by 7 bases and J by 7 bases, with 13 bases between. Method: immunoSEQ multiplex PCR; TCRdb's copy keeps in-frame clones and lacks some. The sample has some 60,000 clones, 80% to 90% seen once; the top ten hold 1.5% to 2.5%. General study points: Dosing at 0.1 to 3.0 mg/kg was accompanied by clonal expansion of CD4+ and CD8+ blood T cells by week 6.

This clonotype was obtained from an adult with an advanced solid tumor such as melanoma, head and neck, liver or kidney cancer. The chain recombines TRBV2 with TRBJ2-2; a weak D match, TRBD1 (5 bases). The source material was CD4+ or CD8+ T cells sorted from blood, sampled in a trial of the OX40 agonist ivuxolimab. The CDR3 is CASNSQGFGELFF. In DNA, the CDR3 is TGTGCCAGCAACTCCCAGGGTTTCGGGGAGCTGTTTTTT.